This T cell receptor (beta chain) was retrieved from a study of human thymus T cells. Assay: immunoSEQ multiplex PCR; the TCRdb copy retains only in-frame clones and omits some. The sample lists some 44,000 clones, approximately 95% seen once, with 0.15% to 0.2% in the top ten. The CDR3 runs to 15 residues. Trimming left V 2 bases short and J 3 bases short, with 15 bases between. Per the germline V gene, CDR1 is SGDLS and CDR2 is YYNGEE. Sequencing used blood. V and J are TRBV9 and TRBJ2-7; tentatively, D is TRBD2 (7 bases). The sequence derives from a girl under three years old with a congenital heart defect but otherwise immunologically healthy. CDR3 amino acids: CASSVGGARDYEQYF. In nucleotides, the CDR3 is TGTGCCAGCAGCGTTGGGGGGGCGCGGGACTACGAGCAGTACTTC.